These 2 T cell receptor beta chains share one sample of origin, sequenced in a study of T cell repertoires in ileal Crohn's disease. Sequencing used immunoSEQ multiplex PCR; TCRdb keeps in-frame clones, though not all of them. The repertoire has some 4,000 clones, about 86% of them found once; the top ten carry 7% to 8%. Sequencing was done on a sample of ileal tissue. The receptors originated from an adult with Crohn's disease.

CDR3 amino acids: CASSARQGGSYEQYF. The DNA for the CDR3 is TGTGCCAGCAGTGCCAGACAGGGGGGCTCCTACGAGCAGTACTTC. The V call is TRBV2, the J call TRBJ2-7, with 9 bases aligning to TRBD1. This CDR3 contains 15 residues. Germline V gene data show CDR1 as SNHLY and CDR2 as FYNNEI. With V trimmed by 4 bases and J by 0 bases, 4 bases remained unmatched.

The genes are TRBV7-3 and TRBJ2-2; D gene uncertain. CDR3 size: 14 residues. V gave up 4 bases and J gave up 0 bases, with 6 bases separating them. CDR1 SGHTA and CDR2 FQGTGA come from the germline V gene. CDR3 in amino acids: CASSSSSNTGELFF. CDR3 coding DNA: TGTGCCAGCAGCTCCTCGTCGAACACCGGGGAGCTGTTTTTT.